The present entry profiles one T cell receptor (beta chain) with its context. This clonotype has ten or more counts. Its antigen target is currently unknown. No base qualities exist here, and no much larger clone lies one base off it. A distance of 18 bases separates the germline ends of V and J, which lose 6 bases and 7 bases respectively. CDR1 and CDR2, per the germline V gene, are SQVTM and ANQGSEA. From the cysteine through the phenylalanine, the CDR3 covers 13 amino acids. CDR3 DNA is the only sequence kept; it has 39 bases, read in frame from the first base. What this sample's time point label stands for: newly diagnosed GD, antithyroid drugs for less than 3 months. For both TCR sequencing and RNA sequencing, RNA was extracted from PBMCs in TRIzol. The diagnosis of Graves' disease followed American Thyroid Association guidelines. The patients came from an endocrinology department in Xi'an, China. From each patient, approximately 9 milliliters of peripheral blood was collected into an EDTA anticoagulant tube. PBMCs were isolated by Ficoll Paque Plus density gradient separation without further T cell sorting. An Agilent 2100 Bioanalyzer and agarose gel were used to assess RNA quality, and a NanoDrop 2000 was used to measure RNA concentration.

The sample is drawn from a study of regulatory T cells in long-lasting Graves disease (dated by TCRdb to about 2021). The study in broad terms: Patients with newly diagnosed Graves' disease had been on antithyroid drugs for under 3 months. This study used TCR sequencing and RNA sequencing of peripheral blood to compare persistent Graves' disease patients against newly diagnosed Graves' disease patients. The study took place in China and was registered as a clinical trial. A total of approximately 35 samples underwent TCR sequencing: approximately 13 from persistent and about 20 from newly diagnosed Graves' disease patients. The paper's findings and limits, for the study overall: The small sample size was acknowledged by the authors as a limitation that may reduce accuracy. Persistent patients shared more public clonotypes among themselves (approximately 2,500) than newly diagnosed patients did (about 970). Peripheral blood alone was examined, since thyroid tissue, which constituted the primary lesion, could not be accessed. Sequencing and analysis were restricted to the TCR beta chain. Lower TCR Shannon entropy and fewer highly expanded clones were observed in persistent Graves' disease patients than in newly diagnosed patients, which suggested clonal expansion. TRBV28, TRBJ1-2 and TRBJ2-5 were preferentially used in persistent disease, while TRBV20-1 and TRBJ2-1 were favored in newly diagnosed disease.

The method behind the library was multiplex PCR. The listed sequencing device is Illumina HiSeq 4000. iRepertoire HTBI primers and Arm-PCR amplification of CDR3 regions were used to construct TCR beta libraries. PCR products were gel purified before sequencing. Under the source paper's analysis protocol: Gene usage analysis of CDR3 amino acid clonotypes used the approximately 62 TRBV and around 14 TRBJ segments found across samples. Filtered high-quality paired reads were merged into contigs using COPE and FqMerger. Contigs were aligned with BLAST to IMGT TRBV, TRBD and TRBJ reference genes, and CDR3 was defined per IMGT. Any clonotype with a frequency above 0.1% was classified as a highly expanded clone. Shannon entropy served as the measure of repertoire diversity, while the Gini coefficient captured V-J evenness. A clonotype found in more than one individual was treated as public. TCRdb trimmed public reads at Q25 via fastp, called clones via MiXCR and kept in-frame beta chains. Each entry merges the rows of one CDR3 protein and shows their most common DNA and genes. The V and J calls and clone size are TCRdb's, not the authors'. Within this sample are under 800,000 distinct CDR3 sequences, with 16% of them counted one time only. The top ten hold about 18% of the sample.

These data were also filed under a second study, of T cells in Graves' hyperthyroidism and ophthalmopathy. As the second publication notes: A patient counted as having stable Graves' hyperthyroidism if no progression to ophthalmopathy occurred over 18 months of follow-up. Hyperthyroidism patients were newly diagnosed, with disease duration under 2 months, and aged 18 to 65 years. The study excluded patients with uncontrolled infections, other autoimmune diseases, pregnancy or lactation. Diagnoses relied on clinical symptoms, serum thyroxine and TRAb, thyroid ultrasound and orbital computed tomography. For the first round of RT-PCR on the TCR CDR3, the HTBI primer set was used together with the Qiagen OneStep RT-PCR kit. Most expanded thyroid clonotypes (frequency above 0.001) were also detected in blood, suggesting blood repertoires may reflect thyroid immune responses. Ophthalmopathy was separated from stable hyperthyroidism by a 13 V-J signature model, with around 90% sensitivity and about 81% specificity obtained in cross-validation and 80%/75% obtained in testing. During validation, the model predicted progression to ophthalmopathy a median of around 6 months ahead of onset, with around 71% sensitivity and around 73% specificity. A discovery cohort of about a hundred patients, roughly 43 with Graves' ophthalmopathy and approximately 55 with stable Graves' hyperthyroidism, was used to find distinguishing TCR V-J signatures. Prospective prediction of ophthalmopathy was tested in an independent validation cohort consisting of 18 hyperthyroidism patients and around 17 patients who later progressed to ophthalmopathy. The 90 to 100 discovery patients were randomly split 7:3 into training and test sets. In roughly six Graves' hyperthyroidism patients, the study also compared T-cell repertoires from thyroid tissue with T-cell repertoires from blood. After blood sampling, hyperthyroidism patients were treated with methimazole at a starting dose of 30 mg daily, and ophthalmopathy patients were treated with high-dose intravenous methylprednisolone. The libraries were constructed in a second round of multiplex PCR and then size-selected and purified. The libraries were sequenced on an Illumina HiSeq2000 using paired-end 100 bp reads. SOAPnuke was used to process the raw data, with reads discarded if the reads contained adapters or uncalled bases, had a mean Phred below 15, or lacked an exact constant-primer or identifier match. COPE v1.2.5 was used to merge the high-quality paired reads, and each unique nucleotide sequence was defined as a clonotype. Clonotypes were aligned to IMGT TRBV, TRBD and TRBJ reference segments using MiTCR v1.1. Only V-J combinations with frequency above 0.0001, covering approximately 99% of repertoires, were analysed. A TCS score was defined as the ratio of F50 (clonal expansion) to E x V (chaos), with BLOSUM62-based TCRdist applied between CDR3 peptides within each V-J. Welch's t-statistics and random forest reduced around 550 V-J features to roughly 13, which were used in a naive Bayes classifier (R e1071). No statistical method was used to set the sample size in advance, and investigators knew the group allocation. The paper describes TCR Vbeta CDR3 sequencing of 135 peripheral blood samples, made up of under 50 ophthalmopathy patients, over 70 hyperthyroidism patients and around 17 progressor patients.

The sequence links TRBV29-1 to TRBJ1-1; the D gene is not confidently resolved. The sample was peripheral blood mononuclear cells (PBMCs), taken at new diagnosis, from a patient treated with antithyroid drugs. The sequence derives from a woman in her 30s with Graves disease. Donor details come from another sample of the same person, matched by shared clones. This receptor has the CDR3 CSVALRFGDEAFF. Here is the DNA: TGCAGCGTGGCCCTAAGGTTCGGAGATGAAGCTTTCTTT.